This T cell receptor beta chain was retrieved from a study of shared clonotypes between healthy human individuals. On the study more broadly: CD4 naive cells filled three plates per donor, CD4 memory three, CD8 naive two and CD8 memory one.

With 7 bases removed from V and 10 bases from J, the gap between germline ends came to 20 bases. Germline V gives CDR1 MDHEN, CDR2 SYDVKM. The CDR3 covers 15 residues. General observations from the study: The study generally estimated greater richness for naive than memory subsets. Sampling was confined to blood; repertoires within tissues likely differ.

For each subset, genomic DNA was distributed in equal portions over several immunoSEQ plates. Using immunoSEQ multiplex PCR, the repertoire was profiled, and TCRdb retains in-frame clones only, with some absent. The table shows about 2,500,000 clones, with around 90% occurring only once. In this sample, this clone turned up once. Its antigen remains unknown. V usage is TRBV28 and J usage is TRBJ1-6, with a possible D match to TRBD1 (6 bases). The receptor comes from a young man in good health. Sequencing was done on a sample of naive CD4+ T cells sorted from blood. Subset meaning: CD45RA+ positively selected. CDR3 sequence (DNA): TGTGCCAGCATCTCGCAAGGGGGAACTAACTCACCCCTCCACTTT. Translation gives CASISQGGTNSPLHF.